Below, one T cell receptor beta chain is given with its context. Some clones are missing from TCRdb's copy, which holds only in-frame ones; the method was immunoSEQ multiplex PCR. Among some 270,000 clones listed, around 88% were seen once. The sample comes from a study of blood T cell repertoires in COVID-19. Study as a whole: The cDNA or gDNA used as material had been derived from T cells, B-cell-depleted T cells, or PBMCs.

The CDR3 consists of 14 residues. Germline lookup yields CDR1 WSHSY and CDR2 SAAADI. Unmatched junction bases numbered 1, after V lost 0 bases and J lost 8 bases. This sequence joins TRBV10-2 and TRBJ1-2; 12 bases are shared with TRBD1. The source material was peripheral blood. The receptor's source is a woman of 80 years or more with COVID-19, enrolled during active disease. CDR3 sequence (DNA): TGCGCCAGCAGTGAGTCCGGGACAGGGGGCGGCTACACCTTC. Translation: CASSESGTGGGYTF.